This T cell receptor (beta chain) was identified in a study of T cell responses to AZD1222 COVID-19 vaccine. Study conclusions and caveats: The peak T cell response came first, and repertoires were sampled only after it. The CD4 TCRs associated with vaccination extended across spike and predominated at 160-218 and 743-854.

With regard to this clone: Its antigen is undetermined.

The V gene's germline CDR1 is MNHNS and CDR2 SASEGT. The CDR3 covers 16 residues. V gave up 4 bases and J gave up 5 bases; unmatched junction bases: 11. Data came from immunoSEQ multiplex PCR; TCRdb stores just in-frame clones and leaves some out. The data show about 83,000 clones, more than 75% seen once. V is TRBV6-1 and J is TRBJ2-5, with 9 bases matching TRBD1. The sequencing here drew on peripheral blood, taken on day 0 of MenACWY control vaccination. The sequence was collected from an adult in good health. The CDR3 loop reads CASSVIPGQGGETQYF. The CDR3 DNA reads as TGTGCCAGCAGTGTGATTCCGGGACAGGGAGGGGAGACCCAGTACTTC.